This section outlines one TCR beta chain sequence together with its context. What it binds is not known. These data are taken from a study of OX40 agonist ivuxolimab in advanced cancers. Study information: Intravenous ivuxolimab was administered to patients every 2 weeks at 0.01 to 10 mg/kg. The group had a mean age of roughly 56 years, ranged from about 23 to 85, and was 75% to 85% male. A partial response was reached by three patients: one with hepatocellular carcinoma and two with cutaneous melanoma.

Clones were read by immunoSEQ multiplex PCR, and TCRdb kept only the in-frame ones, dropping some. Altogether approximately 26,000 clones are present, approximately 90% being singletons, with the ten largest covering about 50%. Study results and limitations: Clonal expansion was seen in CD4+ and CD8+ blood T cells by week 6 at 0.1 to 3.0 mg/kg.

CDR3 size: 13 residues. Deletions cut 4 bases from V and 4 bases from J, with 8 bases between. Per the germline V gene, CDR1 is LNHDA and CDR2 is SQIVND (reference sequence). Sequenced material: CD4+ or CD8+ T cells sorted from blood, taken in a trial of the OX40 agonist ivuxolimab. This sequence joins TRBV19 and TRBJ1-3; D uncertain. This clonotype was obtained from an adult with an advanced solid tumor such as melanoma, head and neck, liver or kidney cancer. In DNA form, the CDR3 reads TGTGCCAGTAGTACCACCGACGGAAACACCATATATTTT. This encodes CASSTTDGNTIYF.